This T cell receptor beta chain was recorded in a study of T-cell memory formation after mild COVID-19. Study at large: TCR clusters were mostly donor specific.

Overall study results and limits: CM and EM subsets held most contracting CD4+ clones; EMRA held CD8+ ones.

This clonotype was detected ten times or more. Its target is unknown. Each CDR3 protein gets one entry after TCRdb re-called the 5' RACE reads with MiXCR. The table shows approximately 340,000 distinct CDR3 sequences, with about an eighth occurring only once. Source material: PBMCs or a T cell subset sorted from them (not recorded which). The clonotype comes from a man aged 18 to 30 who had mild COVID-19 (a few samples of this study predate the infection). Cell type and time point are not known.

The CDR3 spells CASSLDAGYQETQYF. The CDR3 DNA follows: TGTGCCAGCAGCTTGGACGCCGGGTACCAAGAGACCCAGTACTTC. V is TRBV7-6 and J is TRBJ2-5, with D unresolved. The V end was cut by 3 bases, the J end by 0 bases, with 11 bases between. The CDR3 has 15 residues. From germline, CDR1 is SGHVS and CDR2 FNYEAQ. The whole variable domain, filled in from reference TRBV7-6 and TRBJ2-5, reads GAGVSQSPRYKVTKRGQDVALRCDPISGHVSLYWYRQALGQGPEFLTYFNYEAQQDKSGLPNDRFSAERPEGSISTLTIQRTEQRDSAMYRCASSLDAGYQETQYFGPGTRLLVL.